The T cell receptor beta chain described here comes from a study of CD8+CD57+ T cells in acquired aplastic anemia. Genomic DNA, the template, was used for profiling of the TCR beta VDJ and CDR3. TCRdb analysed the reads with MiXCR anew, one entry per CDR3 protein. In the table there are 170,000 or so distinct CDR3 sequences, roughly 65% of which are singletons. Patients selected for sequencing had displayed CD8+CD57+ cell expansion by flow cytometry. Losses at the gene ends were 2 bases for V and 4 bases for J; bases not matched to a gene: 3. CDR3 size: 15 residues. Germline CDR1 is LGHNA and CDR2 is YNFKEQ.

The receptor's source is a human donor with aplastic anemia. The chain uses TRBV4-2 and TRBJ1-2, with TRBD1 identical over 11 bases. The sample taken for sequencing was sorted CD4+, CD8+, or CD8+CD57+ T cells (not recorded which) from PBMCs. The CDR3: CASSQSGQGAYGYTF. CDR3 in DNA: TGTGCCAGCAGCCAATCCGGACAGGGGGCCTATGGCTACACCTTC.